These 5 T cell receptor beta chains were sequenced from one sample in a study of OX40 agonist ivuxolimab in advanced cancers. Sequenced by immunoSEQ multiplex PCR; TCRdb stores in-frame clones only, minus some. The sample has more than 85,000 clones, around 90% seen once; the top ten hold 0.27%. Sample: CD4+ or CD8+ T cells sorted from blood, taken in a trial of the OX40 agonist ivuxolimab. The receptors were sampled from an adult with an advanced solid tumor such as melanoma, head and neck, liver or kidney cancer.

The table lists this clone with a few counts. V gene TRBV6-1 combines with J gene TRBJ1-2; 7 nucleotides agree with TRBD1. This CDR3 comprises 14 residues. V dropped 2 bases and J dropped 4; count of bases not matched to a gene: 4. Germline V gene data show CDR1 as MNHNS and CDR2 as SASEGT. The CDR3, as DNA: TGTGCCAGCAGTGAATCAGGGGGGTTCTATGGCTACACCTTC. The encoded protein is CASSESGGFYGYTF.

The chain carries TRBV19 and TRBJ2-3; D not certain. V lost 0 bases and J 1 base, leaving 2 bases between the germline ends. The CDR3 is made up of 13 amino acids. CDR1 is LNHDA, CDR2 SQIVND, per germline (reference sequence). CDR3 region: CASSIEGTDTQYF. The DNA of the CDR3 is TGTGCCAGTAGTATAGAAGGCACAGATACGCAGTATTTT.

The chain employs TRBV28 and TRBJ2-4; D might be TRBD2 (6 bases). This CDR3 contains 13 residues. Trimming cost V 10 bases and J 3 bases, with 13 bases left between them. The germline V gene has CDR1 MDHEN and CDR2 SYDVKM. The CDR3 is CATEGRNKNIQYF. The CDR3 nucleotides read TGTGCCACGGAGGGCAGAAACAAAAACATTCAGTACTTC.

The chain is built from TRBV5-4 and TRBJ1-4; the match to TRBD1 covers 10 bases. This CDR3 has 14 amino acids. V lost 4 bases and J lost 6; bases outside the gene matches: 3. Per the germline V gene, CDR1 is SGHNT and CDR2 is YYREEE (reference sequence). The CDR3 loop is CASSPGTGDEKLFF. CDR3 in DNA: TGTGCCAGCAGCCCCGGGACAGGGGATGAAAAACTGTTTTTT.

The chain recombines TRBV6-1 with TRBJ2-5, with D possibly TRBD2 on 7 matching bases. The germline V and J ends were trimmed by 3 bases and 5 bases, with 16 bases remaining between them. This CDR3 has 15 residues. CDR1 is MNHNS, CDR2 SASEGT, per germline. CDR3 protein: CASSDTPGRGETQYF. In DNA, the CDR3 is TGTGCCAGCAGTGACACACCGGGGAGGGGGGAGACCCAGTACTTC.